The entry that follows covers one T cell receptor (beta chain) sequence. Its antigen is not yet known. There are no base qualities to consult, and no much larger clone falls within one base. What this sample's time point label stands for: patch test 3, about 24 weeks after DPC sensitization. The sample's treatment or condition label, in plain terms: therapeutic diphenylcyclopropenone sensitization with weekly scalp DPC. Blood at each patch-test visit was drawn before the patch test was applied. Patients were considered eligible if aged 18 to 70, diagnosed with alopecia and deemed suitable for DPC therapy, and patients were excluded if pregnant. Unfractionated whole blood was collected in Tempus Blood RNA tubes, and total RNA was extracted from that blood. The library was built by means of RACE. Sequencing used a NextSeq 500. Library preparation attached unique molecular identifiers to individual cDNA molecules for quantitative, reproducible TCR counting. For every blood RNA sample, sequencing covered both the TCR alpha and TCR beta chains. The paper's data handling went like this. A median of about 87,000 TCRs per sample was observed, with a range of about 20,000 to 700,000. V, J and CDR3 annotation of the TCR reads was carried out using the Decombinator software suite. Every sample was subsampled to the same number of TCRs (28,000) for the PS versus PT1 abundance plots. TCRs were defined as expanded if absent before sensitization and observed at least eight times at the 2-week time point. The raw public data were reprocessed by TCRdb itself: fastp quality trimming at Q25, MiXCR clonotype calling, in-frame beta chains only. Identical CDR3 proteins give one entry, which carries the most common genes and DNA. V and J calls and clone size were set by TCRdb, not the authors. This sample gives about 30,000 distinct CDR3 sequences in total; 5% to 6% of them show up just once. Around 6% of the sample is taken by the ten largest.

Trimming takes 3 bases from V and 5 bases from J, and the germline ends sit 7 bases apart. The germline V gene supplies CDR1 SQVTM and CDR2 ANQGSEA. Taken from cysteine to phenylalanine, the CDR3 has 11 residues. The kept DNA is CDR3 alone, 33 bases in frame from the first base. This entry comes from a study of human T cells and chemical hapten exposure (dated by TCRdb to about 2021). For the wider study: For sensitization, 2% DPC in acetone was applied to an approximately 2 cm by approximately 2 cm area of upper inner arm skin. Patch testing was performed on the upper back with Finn chambers containing 0.01% DPC, and the patch tests were scored after 6 days according to International Contact Dermatitis Research Group standards. Libraries were pooled for sequencing, and per-sample TCR yields varied mainly because of small differences in library volumes within the pool. Throughout the study period of roughly 24 weeks, patients also received therapeutic DPC doses to the scalp every week. Blood samples were taken from patients before sensitization (week 0) and at 2, 6 and about 24 weeks after DPC sensitization. The patient cohort, mostly female, included alopecia areata with under or over 50% scalp involvement, alopecia totalis and alopecia universalis. For TCR sequencing, blood came from 25 to 35 alopecia patients at anywhere from one to four time points (pre-sensitization, 2, 6 and 24 weeks). The study tracked peripheral blood TCR repertoire changes in vivo during primary and secondary sensitization to the hapten diphenylcyclopropenone (DPC) in alopecia patients.

Here is what the overall study found, with its caveats: Compared with pre-sensitization or healthy control sets, expanded TCRs formed significantly more large CDR3 similarity clusters, which is consistent with antigen-driven responses. Repeated subsampling changed both the strength of the expansion versus patch-test correlation and the threshold at which that correlation became significant. Patch test score correlated positively with the number of PT1 expanded TCRs, reaching significance at thresholds 8, 16 and 32 but not at 4. Alopecia, a presumed autoimmune disease, was present in all patients, so the immune response of the patients might differ from that of healthy individuals. DPC sensitization did not change the number of TCRs with a frequency above 1 in 1000, and there was no evidence of changes in global repertoire structure.

The TCR originated in a man under 40 with alopecia areata. Some clones in this sample may be carry-over from other donors' samples. The sequences come from whole blood, collected in connection with sensitization to the hapten diphenylcyclopropenone (DPC). This chain joins TRBV29-1 to TRBJ2-5, with no reliable assignment of the D segment. The sequence in DNA is TGCAGCGTTGACCCCAGGGAGACCCAGTACTTC. The encoded protein is CSVDPRETQYF. The full variable domain, with segments outside the CDR3 supplied by the reference TRBV29-1 and TRBJ2-5 proteins, appears as SAVISQKPSRDICQRGTSLTIQCQVDSQVTMMFWYRQQPGQSLTLIATANQGSEATYESGFVIDKFPISRPNLTFSTLTVSNMSPEDSSIYLCSVDPRETQYFGPGTRLLVL.